These T cell receptor beta chains were read from a single sample in a study of follicular helper T cells after annual influenza vaccination. Repertoires were generated with immunoSEQ multiplex PCR, while TCRdb's copy carries only in-frame clones and drops some. The sample has about 6,500 clones; roughly four fifths are singletons. This specimen consisted of CXCR5- memory CD4+ T cells sorted from blood, obtained on the day of influenza vaccination. The receptors shown here come from an adult who received the influenza vaccine. The CDR3 runs from the conserved cysteine through the conserved F or W. The order of the fields is clone size, D gene, V gene, J gene, CDR3 protein, CDR3 DNA. A D gene is named only where the DNA matches it firmly. The listing skips clone size in some rows; elsewhere it reads once, few, many or a size class.

>-|-|TRBV7-9|TRBJ2-7
CASSFGDFYEQYF
TGTGCCAGCAGCTTCGGGGATTTCTACGAGCAGTACTTC
>-|-|TRBV18|TRBJ2-1
CASSPVAGAPAYNEQFF
TGTGCCAGCTCACCGGTGGCGGGGGCGCCGGCCTACAATGAGCAGTTCTTC
>-|-|TRBV7-7|TRBJ2-3
CASSLGSTDTQYF
TGTGCTAGCAGCTTAGGCAGCACAGATACGCAGTATTTT
>-|TRBD2|TRBV9|TRBJ2-7
CASSAGLAYEQYF
TGTGCCAGCAGCGCGGGACTAGCTTACGAGCAGTACTTC
>-|-|TRBV6-5|TRBJ2-2
CASRARRGNTGELFF
TGTGCCAGCAGGGCCCGCCGGGGGAACACCGGGGAGCTGTTTTTT
>few|-|TRBV6-5|TRBJ1-6
CASRGAYNSPLHF
TGTGCCAGCAGGGGGGCTTATAATTCACCCCTCCACTTT
>-|-|TRBV6-6|TRBJ1-4
CASSYPTGSGMEKLFF
TGTGCCAGCAGTTACCCGACAGGATCTGGAATGGAAAAACTGTTTTTT
>-|-|TRBV11-3|TRBJ1-2
CASSLSQGVRNYGYTF
TGTGCCAGCAGCTTATCCCAGGGAGTCCGTAACTATGGCTACACCTTC
>-|-|TRBV7-8|TRBJ1-2
CASSLYWGVDGYTF
TGTGCCAGCAGCTTATACTGGGGGGTCGATGGCTACACCTTC
>-|-|TRBV10-3|TRBJ2-2
CAISGTSNTGELFF
TGTGCCATCAGTGGCACTTCGAACACCGGGGAGCTGTTTTTT
>-|-|TRBV18|TRBJ2-5
CASSPMVVFQETQYF
TGTGCCAGCTCACCAATGGTAGTCTTCCAAGAGACCCAGTACTTC
>-|TRBD2|TRBV4-1|TRBJ2-7
CASSQWPSGGDVREQYF
TGCGCCAGCAGCCAATGGCCTAGCGGGGGGGATGTTCGCGAGCAGTACTTC
>-|TRBD1|TRBV7-2|TRBJ1-5
CASSSGGQGWQPQHF
TGTGCCAGCAGCTCAGGGGGTCAGGGATGGCAGCCCCAGCATTTT
>-|TRBD1|TRBV5-3|TRBJ1-1
CARSNPPRQGPTEAFF
TGTGCCAGAAGCAACCCGCCGAGACAGGGACCCACTGAAGCTTTCTTT